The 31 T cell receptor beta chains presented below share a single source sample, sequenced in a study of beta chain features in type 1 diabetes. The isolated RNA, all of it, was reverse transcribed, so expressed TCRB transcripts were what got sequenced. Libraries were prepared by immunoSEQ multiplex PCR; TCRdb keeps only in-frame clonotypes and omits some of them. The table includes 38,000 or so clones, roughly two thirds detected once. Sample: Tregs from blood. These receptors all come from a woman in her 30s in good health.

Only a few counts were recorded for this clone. In DNA, the CDR3 is TGTGCCAGCAGCCTGTCATCCGGGACAGAGTACAATGAGCAGTTCTTC. This sequence encodes CASSLSSGTEYNEQFF. This rearrangement joins TRBV9 to TRBJ2-1; 7 nucleotides align to TRBD1. Trimming cost V 4 bases and J 4 bases; bases outside gene matches: 11. Germline assignment: CDR1 SGDLS and CDR2 YYNGEE. The CDR3 is 16 residues long.

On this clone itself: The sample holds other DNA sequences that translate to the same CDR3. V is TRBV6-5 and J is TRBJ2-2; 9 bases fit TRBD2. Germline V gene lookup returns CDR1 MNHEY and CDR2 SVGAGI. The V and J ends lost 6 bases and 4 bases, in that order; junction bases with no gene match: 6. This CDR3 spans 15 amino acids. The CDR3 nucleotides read TGTGCCAGCAGGGGACTAGCAGGGTCCACCGGGGAGCTGTTTTTT. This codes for CASRGLAGSTGELFF.

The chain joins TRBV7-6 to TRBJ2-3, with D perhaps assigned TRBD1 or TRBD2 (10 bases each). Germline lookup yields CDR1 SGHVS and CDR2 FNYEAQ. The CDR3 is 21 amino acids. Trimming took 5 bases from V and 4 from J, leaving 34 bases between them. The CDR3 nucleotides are TGTGCCAGCAGCCGGGGCGGGGGACAGGGGTCTCTAGCGGGAGTTGCAGATACGCAGTATTTT. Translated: CASSRGGGQGSLAGVADTQYF.

The CDR3 region is CASSTGKIGYTF. The CDR3 DNA sequence: TGTGCCAGCTCTACAGGGAAAATTGGCTACACCTTC. The chain employs TRBV18 and TRBJ1-2, with D maybe TRBD1 (6 bases). The CDR3 is 12 amino acids. From germline, CDR1 is KGHSH and CDR2 LQKENI. The V end was cut by 6 bases, the J end by 7 bases, with 12 bases between.

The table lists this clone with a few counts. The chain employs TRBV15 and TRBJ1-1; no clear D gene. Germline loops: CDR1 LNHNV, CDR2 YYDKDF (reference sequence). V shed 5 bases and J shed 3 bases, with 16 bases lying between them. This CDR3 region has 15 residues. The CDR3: CATSAARGWDTEAFF. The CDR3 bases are TGTGCCACCAGCGCCGCCCGAGGTTGGGACACTGAAGCTTTCTTT.

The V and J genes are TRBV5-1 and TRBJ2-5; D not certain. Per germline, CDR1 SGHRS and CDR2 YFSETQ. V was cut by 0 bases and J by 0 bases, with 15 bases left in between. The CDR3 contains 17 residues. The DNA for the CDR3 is TGCGCCAGCAGCTTGGGACGAAGACTGCGTAACCAAGAGACCCAGTACTTC. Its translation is CASSLGRRLRNQETQYF. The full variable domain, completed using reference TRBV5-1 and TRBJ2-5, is KAGVTQTPRYLIKTRGQQVTLSCSPISGHRSVSWYQQTPGQGLQFLFEYFSETQRNKGNFPGRFSGRQFSNSRSEMNVSTLELGDSALYLCASSLGRRLRNQETQYFGPGTRLLVL.

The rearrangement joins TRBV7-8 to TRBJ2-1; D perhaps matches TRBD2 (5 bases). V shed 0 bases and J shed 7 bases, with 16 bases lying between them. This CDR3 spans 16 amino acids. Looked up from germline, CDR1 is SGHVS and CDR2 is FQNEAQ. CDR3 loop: CASSLAGGVVRNEQFF. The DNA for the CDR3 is TGTGCCAGCAGCTTAGCTGGAGGCGTGGTTAGGAATGAGCAGTTCTTC.

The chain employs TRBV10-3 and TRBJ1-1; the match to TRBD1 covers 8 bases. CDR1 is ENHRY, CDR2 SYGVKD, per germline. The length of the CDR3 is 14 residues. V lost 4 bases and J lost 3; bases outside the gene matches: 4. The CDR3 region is CAISVQGADTEAFF. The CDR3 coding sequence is TGTGCCATCAGTGTCCAGGGGGCGGACACTGAAGCTTTCTTT.

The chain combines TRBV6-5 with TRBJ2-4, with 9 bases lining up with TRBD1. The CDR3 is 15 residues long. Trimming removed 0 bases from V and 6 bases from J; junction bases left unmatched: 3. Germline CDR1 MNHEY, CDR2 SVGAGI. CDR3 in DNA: TGTGCCAGCAGTTACTCGACAGGGGGGGCAAACATTCAGTACTTC. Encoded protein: CASSYSTGGANIQYF.

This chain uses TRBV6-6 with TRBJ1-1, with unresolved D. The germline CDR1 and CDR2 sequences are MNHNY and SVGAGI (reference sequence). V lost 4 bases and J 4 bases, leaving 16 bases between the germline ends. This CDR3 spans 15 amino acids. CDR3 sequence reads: CASSSGRAGSTEAFF. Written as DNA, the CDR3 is TGTGCCAGCAGTTCTGGGAGGGCAGGAAGCACTGAAGCTTTCTTT.

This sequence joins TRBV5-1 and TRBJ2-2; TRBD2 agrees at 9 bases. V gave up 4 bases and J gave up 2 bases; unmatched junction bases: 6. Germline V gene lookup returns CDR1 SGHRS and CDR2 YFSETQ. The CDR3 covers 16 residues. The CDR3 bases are TGCGCCAGCAGCCATAGGACTAGCGTAAACACCGGGGAGCTGTTTTTT. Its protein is CASSHRTSVNTGELFF.

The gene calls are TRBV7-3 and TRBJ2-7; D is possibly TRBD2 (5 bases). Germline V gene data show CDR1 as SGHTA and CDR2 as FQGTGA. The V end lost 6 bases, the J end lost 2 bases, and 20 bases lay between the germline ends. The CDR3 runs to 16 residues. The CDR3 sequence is CASSHDSVPLPYEQYF. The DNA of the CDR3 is TGTGCCAGCAGTCACGATAGCGTCCCTTTACCCTACGAGCAGTACTTC.

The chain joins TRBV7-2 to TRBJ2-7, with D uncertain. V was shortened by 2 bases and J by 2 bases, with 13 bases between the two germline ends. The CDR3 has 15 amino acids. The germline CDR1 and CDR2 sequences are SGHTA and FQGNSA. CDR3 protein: CASSLYLAVPYEQYF. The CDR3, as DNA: TGTGCCAGCAGCTTATATCTGGCAGTTCCCTACGAGCAGTACTTC. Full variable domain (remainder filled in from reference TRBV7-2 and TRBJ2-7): GAGVSQSPSNKVTEKGKDVELRCDPISGHTALYWYRQSLGQGLEFLIYFQGNSAPDKSGLPSDRFSAERTGGSVSTLTIQRTQQEDSAVYLCASSLYLAVPYEQYFGPGTRLTVT.

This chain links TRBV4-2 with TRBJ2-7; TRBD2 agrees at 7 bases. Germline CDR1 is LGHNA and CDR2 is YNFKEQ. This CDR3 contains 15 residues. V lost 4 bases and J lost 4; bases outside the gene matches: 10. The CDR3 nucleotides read TGTGCCAGCAGCCCCACAGACCGGCGGGAGTACGAGCAGTACTTC. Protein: CASSPTDRREYEQYF.

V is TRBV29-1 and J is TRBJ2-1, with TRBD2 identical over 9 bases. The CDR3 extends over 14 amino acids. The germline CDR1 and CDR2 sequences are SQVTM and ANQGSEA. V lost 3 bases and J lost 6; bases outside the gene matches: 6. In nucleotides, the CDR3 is TGCAGCGTTGACCAGGGGACTAGCAGCAATGAGCAGTTCTTC. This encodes CSVDQGTSSNEQFF.

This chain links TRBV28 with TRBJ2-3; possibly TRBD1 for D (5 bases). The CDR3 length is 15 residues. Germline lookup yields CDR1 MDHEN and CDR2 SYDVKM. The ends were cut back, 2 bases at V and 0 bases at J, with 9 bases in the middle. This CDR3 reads CASSLQDKSTDTQYF. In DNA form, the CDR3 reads TGTGCCAGCAGTTTACAGGACAAGAGCACAGATACGCAGTATTTT.

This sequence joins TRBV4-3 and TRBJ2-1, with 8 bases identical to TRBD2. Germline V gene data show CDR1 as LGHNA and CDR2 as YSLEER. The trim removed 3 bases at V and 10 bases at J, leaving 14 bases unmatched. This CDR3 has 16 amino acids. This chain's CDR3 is CASSHWGGGRTREQFF. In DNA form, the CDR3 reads TGCGCCAGCAGCCACTGGGGGGGCGGGAGGACTCGCGAGCAGTTCTTC.

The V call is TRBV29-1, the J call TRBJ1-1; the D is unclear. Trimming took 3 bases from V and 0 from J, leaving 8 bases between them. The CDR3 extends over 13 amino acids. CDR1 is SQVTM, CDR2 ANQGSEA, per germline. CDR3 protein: CSVDLRLNTEAFF. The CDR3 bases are TGCAGCGTTGATTTGAGGTTGAACACTGAAGCTTTCTTT.

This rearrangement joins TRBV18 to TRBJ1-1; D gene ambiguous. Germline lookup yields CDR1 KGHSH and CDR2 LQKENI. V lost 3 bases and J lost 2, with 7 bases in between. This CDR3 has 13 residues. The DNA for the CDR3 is TGTGCCAGCTCACCGAGCCAAAACACTGAAGCTTTCTTT. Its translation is CASSPSQNTEAFF. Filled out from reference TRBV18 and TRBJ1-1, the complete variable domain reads NAGVMQNPRHLVRRRGQEARLRCSPMKGHSHVYWYRQLPEEGLKFMVYLQKENIIDESGMPKERFSAEFPKEGPSILRIQQVVRGDSAAYFCASSPSQNTEAFFGQGTRLTVV.

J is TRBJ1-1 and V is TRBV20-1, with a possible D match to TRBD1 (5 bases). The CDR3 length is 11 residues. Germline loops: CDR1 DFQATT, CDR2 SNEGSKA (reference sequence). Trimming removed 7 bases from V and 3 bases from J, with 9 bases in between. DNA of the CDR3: TGCAGTGAAGGACATGACACTGAAGCTTTCTTT. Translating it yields CSEGHDTEAFF.

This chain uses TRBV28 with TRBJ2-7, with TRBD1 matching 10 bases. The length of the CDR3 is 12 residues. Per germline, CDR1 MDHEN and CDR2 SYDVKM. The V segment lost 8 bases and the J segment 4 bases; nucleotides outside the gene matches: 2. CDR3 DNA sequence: TGTGCCAGCGGGGGACAGGGGTACGAGCAGTACTTC. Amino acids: CASGGQGYEQYF.

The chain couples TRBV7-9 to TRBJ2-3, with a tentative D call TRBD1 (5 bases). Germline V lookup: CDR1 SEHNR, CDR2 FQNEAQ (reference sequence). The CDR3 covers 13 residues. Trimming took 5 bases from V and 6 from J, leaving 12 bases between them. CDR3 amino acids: CASSPIAGDTQYF. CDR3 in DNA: TGTGCCAGCAGCCCCATCGCAGGGGATACGCAGTATTTT.

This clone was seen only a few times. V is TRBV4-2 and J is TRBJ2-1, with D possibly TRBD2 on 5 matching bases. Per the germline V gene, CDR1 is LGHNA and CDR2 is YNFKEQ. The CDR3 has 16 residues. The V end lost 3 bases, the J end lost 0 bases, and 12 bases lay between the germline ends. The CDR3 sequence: CASSQSDDYSYNEQFF. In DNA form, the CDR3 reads TGTGCCAGCAGCCAGAGCGACGACTACTCCTACAATGAGCAGTTCTTC.

The CDR3 is CATSKGLAGGGFEQYF. In DNA form, the CDR3 reads TGTGCCACCAGCAAGGGACTAGCGGGAGGTGGGTTCGAGCAGTACTTC. The chain carries TRBV15 and TRBJ2-7; 15 bases are shared with TRBD2. The CDR3 contains 16 residues. The germline V gene has CDR1 LNHNV and CDR2 YYDKDF (reference sequence). Germline trimming cut 4 bases from V and 6 bases from J; bases unmatched to any gene: 7.

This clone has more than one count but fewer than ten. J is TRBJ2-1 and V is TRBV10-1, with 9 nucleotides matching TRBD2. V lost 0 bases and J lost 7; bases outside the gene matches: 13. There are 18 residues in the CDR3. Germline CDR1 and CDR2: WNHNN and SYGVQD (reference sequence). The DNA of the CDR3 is TGCGCCAGCAGTGAGTCGATAAGTGCGGGAGGGCCATTGAATGAGCAGTTCTTC. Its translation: CASSESISAGGPLNEQFF.

The chain's CDR3 is CASSLGLVGEKLFF. DNA for the CDR3: TGTGCCAGCAGCTTAGGCTTGGTTGGCGAAAAACTGTTTTTT. V is TRBV11-2 and J is TRBJ1-4; no firm D call. Deletions cut 1 base from V and 8 bases from J, with 11 bases between. This CDR3 comprises 14 residues. Germline V gene data show CDR1 as SGHAT and CDR2 as FQNNGV.

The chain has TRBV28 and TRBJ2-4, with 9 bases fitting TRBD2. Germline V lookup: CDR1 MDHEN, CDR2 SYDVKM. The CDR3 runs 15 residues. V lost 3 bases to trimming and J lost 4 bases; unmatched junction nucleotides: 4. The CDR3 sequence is CASSLAGGGKNIQYF. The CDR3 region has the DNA TGTGCCAGCAGTTTGGCGGGAGGGGGAAAAAACATTCAGTACTTC.

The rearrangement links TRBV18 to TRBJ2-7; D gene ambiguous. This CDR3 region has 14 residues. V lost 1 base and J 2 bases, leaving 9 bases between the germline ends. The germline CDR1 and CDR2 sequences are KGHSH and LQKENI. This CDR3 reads CASSPRQATYEQYF. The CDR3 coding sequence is TGTGCCAGCTCACCACGTCAGGCGACCTACGAGCAGTACTTC.

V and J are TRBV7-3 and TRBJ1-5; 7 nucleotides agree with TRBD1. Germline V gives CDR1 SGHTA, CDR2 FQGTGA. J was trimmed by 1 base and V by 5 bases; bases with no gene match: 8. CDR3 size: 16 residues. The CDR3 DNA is TGTGCCAGCAGCCCCACAGGGGCTGGGAGCAATCAGCCCCAGCATTTT. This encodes CASSPTGAGSNQPQHF.

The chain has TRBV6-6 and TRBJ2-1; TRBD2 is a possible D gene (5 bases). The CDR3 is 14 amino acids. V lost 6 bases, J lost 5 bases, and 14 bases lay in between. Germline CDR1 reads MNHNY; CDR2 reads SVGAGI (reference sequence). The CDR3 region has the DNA TGTGCCAGCAGAACTCCACGGGGAAACAATGAGCAGTTCTTC. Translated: CASRTPRGNNEQFF.

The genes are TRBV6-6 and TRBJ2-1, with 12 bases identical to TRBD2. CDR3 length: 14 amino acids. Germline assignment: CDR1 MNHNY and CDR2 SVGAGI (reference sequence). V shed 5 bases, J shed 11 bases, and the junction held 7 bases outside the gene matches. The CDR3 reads CASSTLAGGQQQFF. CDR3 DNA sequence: TGTGCCAGCAGTACACTAGCGGGAGGCCAGCAGCAGTTCTTC.